The sample holds many counts of the clone carrying this TCR beta chain. Its antigen is not identified. Every sample gave at least 5 micrograms of total RNA when it was extracted. These data originate in a study of blood T cells in healthy people across ages. Study summary: T cells yielded about one barcoded beta molecule per two cells through template switching.

Germline V CDR1 and CDR2: SGHRS, YFSETQ. V gave up 0 bases and J gave up 3 bases, with 13 bases separating them. The CDR3 runs to 15 residues. Alongside a J-beta primer mix, a sample-barcoded 5' primer served in a second PCR lasting about 6 to 11 cycles. TCRdb re-called the 5' RACE reads through MiXCR, storing one row per CDR3 protein. This sample yields hundreds of thousands of distinct CDR3 sequences, of which roughly 32% are seen a single time; approximately 15% belongs to the top ten. Study observations and caveats: Roughly linear age-related decline in beta diversity appeared, significant by age approximately 41.

The source material was blood. The clonotype was recovered from a woman of 80 years or more in good health. V gene TRBV5-1 combines with J gene TRBJ2-7; D assignment may be TRBD1 or TRBD2 (5 bases each). CDR3 DNA: TGCGCCAGCAGCTTGGGAGGGGCCCGAGTCTACGAGCAGTACTTC. This sequence encodes CASSLGGARVYEQYF.